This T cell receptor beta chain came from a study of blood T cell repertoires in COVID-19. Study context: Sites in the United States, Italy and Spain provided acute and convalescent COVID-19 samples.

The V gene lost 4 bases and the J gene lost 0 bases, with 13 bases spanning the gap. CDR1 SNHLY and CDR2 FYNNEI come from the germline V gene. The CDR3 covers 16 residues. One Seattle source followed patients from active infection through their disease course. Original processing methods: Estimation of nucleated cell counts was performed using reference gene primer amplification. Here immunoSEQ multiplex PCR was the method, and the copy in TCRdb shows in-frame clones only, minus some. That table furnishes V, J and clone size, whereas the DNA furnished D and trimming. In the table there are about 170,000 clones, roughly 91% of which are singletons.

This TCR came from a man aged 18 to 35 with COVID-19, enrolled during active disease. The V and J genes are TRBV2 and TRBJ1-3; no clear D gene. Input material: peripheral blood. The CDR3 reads CASSVRSGISGNTIYF. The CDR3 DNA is TGTGCCAGCAGTGTCAGGTCAGGCATCTCTGGAAACACCATATATTTT.